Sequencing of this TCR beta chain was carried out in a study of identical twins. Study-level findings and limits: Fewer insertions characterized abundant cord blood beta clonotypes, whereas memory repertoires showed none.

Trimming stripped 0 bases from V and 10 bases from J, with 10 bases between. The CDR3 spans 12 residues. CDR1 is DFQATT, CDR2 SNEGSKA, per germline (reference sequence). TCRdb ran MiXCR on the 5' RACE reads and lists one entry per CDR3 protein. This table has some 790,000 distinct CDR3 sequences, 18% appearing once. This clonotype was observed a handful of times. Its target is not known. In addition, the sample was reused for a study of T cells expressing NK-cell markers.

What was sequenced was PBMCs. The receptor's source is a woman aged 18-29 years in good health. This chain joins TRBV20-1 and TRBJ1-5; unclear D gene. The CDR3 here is CSARDGSGPQHF. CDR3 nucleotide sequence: TGCAGTGCTAGAGACGGCTCCGGACCCCAGCATTTT.